Shown below are 5 T cell receptor beta chains from a single sample sequenced in a study of T cells after yellow fever vaccination. TCRdb analysed the 5' RACE reads with MiXCR anew, one entry per CDR3 protein. The sample contains 300,000 to 400,000 distinct CDR3 sequences, approximately 9% of which appear only once. The material sequenced was PBMCs, taken on the day of the first yellow fever vaccination. The source is a man between 18 and 29 years old who received the YFV17D yellow fever vaccine.

This clonotype was observed at least ten times. V and J are TRBV5-1 and TRBJ2-1; either TRBD1 or TRBD2 may supply D (6 bases each). This CDR3 spans 16 amino acids. The V and J ends lost 2 bases and 2 bases respectively, with 14 bases between them. Germline V gene data show CDR1 as SGHRS and CDR2 as YFSETQ. The CDR3, as DNA: TGCGCCAGCAGCTTCGGAGGGGGGTCAACCTACAATGAGCAGTTCTTC. The encoded protein is CASSFGGGSTYNEQFF. The full variable domain, rest sourced from reference TRBV5-1 and TRBJ2-1, is KAGVTQTPRYLIKTRGQQVTLSCSPISGHRSVSWYQQTPGQGLQFLFEYFSETQRNKGNFPGRFSGRQFSNSRSEMNVSTLELGDSALYLCASSFGGGSTYNEQFFGPGTRLTVL.

This clonotype has only a few counts. The V call is TRBV12-3 or TRBV12-4, the J call TRBJ2-1, with TRBD2 identical over 10 bases. V lost 5 bases, J lost 5 bases, and 6 bases stayed unmatched. This CDR3 is built from 15 residues. CDR3 residues: CASSLGLAVHNEQFF. CDR3 nucleotide sequence: TGTGCCAGCAGTCTCGGACTAGCGGTGCACAATGAGCAGTTCTTC.

The rearrangement links TRBV11-1 to TRBJ2-3; 8 bases match TRBD2. The germline V gene has CDR1 SGHAT and CDR2 FQDESV (reference sequence). V lost 6 bases and J lost 5; bases outside the gene matches: 13. This CDR3 comprises 16 residues. The CDR3, as DNA: TGTGCCAGCAGGAGTCCGGGACTAGAACCCGAAGATACGCAGTATTTT. As protein: CASRSPGLEPEDTQYF.

This clonotype was seen ten or more times. CDR3 loop: CASSQDPGTTNQPQHF. The CDR3 nucleotides read TGCGCCAGCAGCCAAGATCCTGGGACGACCAATCAGCCCCAGCATTTT. This chain links TRBV4-1 with TRBJ1-5, with D tentatively TRBD1 (5 bases). The V gene's germline CDR1 is MGHRA and CDR2 YSYEKL. The V gene lost 0 bases and the J gene lost 3 bases, with 12 bases spanning the gap. The CDR3 contains 16 residues.

This clonotype was seen only once. The gene calls are TRBV20-1 and TRBJ1-5; no reliable D call. The CDR3 totals 14 residues. The germline V gene encodes CDR1 DFQATT and CDR2 SNEGSKA (reference sequence). Trimming removed 0 bases at V and 0 bases at J, with 6 bases between. The CDR3 sequence is CSARDGSSNQPQHF. CDR3 coding DNA: TGCAGTGCTAGAGATGGGAGTAGCAATCAGCCCCAGCATTTT.